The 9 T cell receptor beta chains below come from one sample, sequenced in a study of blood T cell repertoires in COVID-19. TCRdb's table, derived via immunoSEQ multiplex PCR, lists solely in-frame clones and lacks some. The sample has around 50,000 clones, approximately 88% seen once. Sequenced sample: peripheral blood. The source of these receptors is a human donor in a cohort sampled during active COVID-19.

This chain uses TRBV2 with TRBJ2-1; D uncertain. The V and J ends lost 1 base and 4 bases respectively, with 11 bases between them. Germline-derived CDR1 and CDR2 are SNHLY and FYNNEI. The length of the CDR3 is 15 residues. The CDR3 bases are TGTGCCAGCAGTGAAGGGATAAGCGCTTACAATGAGCAGTTCTTC. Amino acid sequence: CASSEGISAYNEQFF.

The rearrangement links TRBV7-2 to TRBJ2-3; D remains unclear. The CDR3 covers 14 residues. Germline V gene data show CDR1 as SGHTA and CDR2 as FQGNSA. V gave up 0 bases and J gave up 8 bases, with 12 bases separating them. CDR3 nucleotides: TGTGCCAGCAGCTTAGCCGACCCCACGGGTACGCAGTATTTT. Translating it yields CASSLADPTGTQYF.

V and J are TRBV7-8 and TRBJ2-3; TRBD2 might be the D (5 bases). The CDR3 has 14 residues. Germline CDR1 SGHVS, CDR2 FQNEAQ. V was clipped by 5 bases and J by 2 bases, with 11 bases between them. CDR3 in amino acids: CASSPSAVTDTQYF. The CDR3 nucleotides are TGTGCCAGCAGCCCCTCAGCGGTCACAGATACGCAGTATTTT.

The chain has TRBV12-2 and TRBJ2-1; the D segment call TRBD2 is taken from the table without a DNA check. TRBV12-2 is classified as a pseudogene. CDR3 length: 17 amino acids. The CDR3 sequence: CASRLVPIAGDNYEQFF. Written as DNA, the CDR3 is TGTGCAAGTCGCTTAGTCCCTATAGCGGGAGATAACTATGAGCAGTTCTTC.

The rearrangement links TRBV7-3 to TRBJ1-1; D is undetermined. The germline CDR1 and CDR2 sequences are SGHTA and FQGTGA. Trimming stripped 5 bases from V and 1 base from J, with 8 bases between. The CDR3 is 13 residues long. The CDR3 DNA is TGTGCCAGCAGCCTAGACGCGAACACTGAAGCTTTCTTT. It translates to CASSLDANTEAFF.

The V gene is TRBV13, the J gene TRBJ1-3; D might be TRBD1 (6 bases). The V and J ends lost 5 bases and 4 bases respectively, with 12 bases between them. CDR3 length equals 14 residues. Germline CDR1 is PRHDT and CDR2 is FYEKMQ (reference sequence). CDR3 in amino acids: CASSPPRGGNTIYF. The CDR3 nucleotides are TGTGCCAGCAGCCCGCCCAGGGGCGGAAACACCATATATTTT. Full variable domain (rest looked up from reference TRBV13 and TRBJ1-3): AAGVIQSPRHLIKEKRETATLKCYPIPRHDTVYWYQQGPGQDPQFLISFYEKMQSDKGSIPDRFSAQQFSDYHSELNMSSLELGDSALYFCASSPPRGGNTIYFGEGSWLTVV.

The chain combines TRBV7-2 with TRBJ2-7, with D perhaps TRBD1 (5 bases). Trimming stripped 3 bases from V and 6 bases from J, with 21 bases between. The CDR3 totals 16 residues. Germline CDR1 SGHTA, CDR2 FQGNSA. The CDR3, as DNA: TGTGCCAGCAGCTTTGTTCGTGTACAGGTCAGGGCCGAGCAGTACTTC. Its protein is CASSFVRVQVRAEQYF. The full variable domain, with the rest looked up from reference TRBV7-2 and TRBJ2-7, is GAGVSQSPSNKVTEKGKDVELRCDPISGHTALYWYRQSLGQGLEFLIYFQGNSAPDKSGLPSDRFSAERTGGSVSTLTIQRTQQEDSAVYLCASSFVRVQVRAEQYFGPGTRLTVT.

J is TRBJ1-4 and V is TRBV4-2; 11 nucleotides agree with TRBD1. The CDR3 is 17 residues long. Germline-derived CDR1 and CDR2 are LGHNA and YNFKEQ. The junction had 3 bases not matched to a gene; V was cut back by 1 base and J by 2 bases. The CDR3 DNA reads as TGTGCCAGCAGCCAAGGGACAGGGGGCTTGACTAATGAAAAACTGTTTTTT. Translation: CASSQGTGGLTNEKLFF.

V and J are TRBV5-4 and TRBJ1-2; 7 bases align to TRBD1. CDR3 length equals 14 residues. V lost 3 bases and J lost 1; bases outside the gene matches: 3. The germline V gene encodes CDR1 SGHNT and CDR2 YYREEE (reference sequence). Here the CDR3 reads CASSSRQGNYGYTF. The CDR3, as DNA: TGTGCCAGCAGCTCCCGACAGGGTAACTATGGCTACACCTTC.